This T cell receptor beta chain was identified in a study of blood T cell repertoires in COVID-19. Study information: Whether acute or convalescent, the COVID-19 samples came from the United States, Italy and Spain. The analysed material was cDNA or gDNA that came from T cells, B-cell-depleted T cells, or PBMCs.

In the study's own analysis: Scientists estimated how many nucleated cells there were by amplifying reference gene primers. Produced via immunoSEQ multiplex PCR; TCRdb's table is partial and in-frame only. That table gives V, J and clone size, and the DNA gave D and trimming. The sample lists 290,000 or so clones, 75% to 90% seen once, with approximately 2% in the top ten. Germline assignment: CDR1 MNHEY and CDR2 SVGAGI. Trimming removed 0 bases from V and 1 base from J, with 12 bases in between. CDR3 length: 16 amino acids. Material for sequencing was peripheral blood. This chain connects TRBV6-5 to TRBJ1-1; D is unclear. This TCR was recovered from a man between 18 and 29 years old with active or convalescent COVID-19. The CDR3 bases are TGTGCCAGCAGTTACTCGGCAGGACGGGGGAACACTGAAGCTTTCTTT. This translates into CASSYSAGRGNTEAFF.